This T cell receptor (beta chain) was recovered during a study of technical replicates of blood from a few donors. TCRdb's copy holds only in-frame clones and misses some; the assay was immunoSEQ multiplex PCR. The sample carries about 83,000 clones, about 91% recorded once. The germline CDR1 and CDR2 sequences are SNHLY and FYNNEI. The ends were cut back, 3 bases at V and 5 bases at J, with 7 bases in the middle. The CDR3 totals 12 residues. This TCR derives from a human donor in good health. V gene TRBV2 combines with J gene TRBJ2-5; D unclear. The sample consisted of T cells isolated from PBMCs. The CDR3 sequence is CASSDSAETQYF. Written as DNA, the CDR3 is TGTGCCAGCAGTGATAGTGCGGAGACCCAGTACTTC.